The following is a T cell receptor (beta chain) sequence with its context. From germline, CDR1 is SGHNT and CDR2 YENEEA. The CDR3 is 18 amino acids. V lost 4 bases and J lost 1; bases outside the gene matches: 11. These data belong to a study of technical replicates of blood from several donors. Libraries were prepared by immunoSEQ multiplex PCR; TCRdb keeps only in-frame clonotypes and omits some of them. The sample carries approximately 76,000 clones, about 91% recorded once. The TCR was taken from a human donor in good health. V usage is TRBV11-3 and J usage is TRBJ2-2; 8 bases line up with TRBD1. The sequenced sample was T cells isolated from PBMCs. The CDR3 here is CASSYPRDRRENTGELFF. CDR3 in DNA: TGTGCCAGCAGCTACCCCCGGGACAGGAGGGAGAACACCGGGGAGCTGTTTTTT.